A selection of T cell receptor beta chains follows, all from one sample in a study of breast tumors, draining lymph nodes, adjacent tissues. TCRdb fed the multiplex PCR reads into MiXCR, producing one record per CDR3 protein. This sample has under 150,000 distinct CDR3 sequences, with 21% found just once. Sequences were obtained from axillary lymph node tissue. These receptors were taken from a female donor with breast cancer. Some clones in this sample may be carry-over from other donors' samples. Each CDR3 is given with its conserved first and last residue. A D gene is named only where the DNA matches it firmly. Clone size is given for some rows only: seen once, a few or many times, or a class if the clone is expanded.

j_call: TRBJ1-2; clone_size: many; v_call: TRBV28; d_call: TRBD1; cdr3_aa: CASSTPGGYGYTF; cdr3_nt: TGTGCCAGCAGTACGCCAGGGGGCTATGGCTACACCTTC
j_call: TRBJ2-5; clone_size: many; v_call: TRBV20-1; d_call: TRBD2; cdr3_aa: CSARRVAGGPKETQYF; cdr3_nt: TGCAGTGCTAGACGGGTAGCGGGAGGGCCGAAGGAGACCCAGTACTTC
j_call: TRBJ2-7; clone_size: many; v_call: TRBV5-8; d_call: TRBD1; cdr3_aa: CASSQETGRYEQYF; cdr3_nt: TGTGCCAGCAGCCAGGAGACAGGGCGCTACGAGCAGTACTTC
j_call: TRBJ1-2; clone_size: many; v_call: TRBV20-1; d_call: TRBD1; cdr3_aa: CSARAVGQGNYGYTF; cdr3_nt: TGCAGTGCTAGAGCCGTGGGACAGGGTAACTATGGCTACACCTTC
j_call: TRBJ2-7; clone_size: many; v_call: TRBV4-1; d_call: NA; cdr3_aa: CASSQAGRDEQYF; cdr3_nt: TGCGCCAGCAGCCAAGCGGGAAGGGACGAGCAGTACTTC
j_call: TRBJ2-3; clone_size: many; v_call: TRBV24-1; d_call: NA; cdr3_aa: CATSGSRADTQYF; cdr3_nt: TGTGCCACCAGTGGGAGCCGCGCAGATACGCAGTATTTT
j_call: TRBJ2-1; clone_size: many; v_call: TRBV5-4; d_call: NA; cdr3_aa: CASSRGGVSYNEQFF; cdr3_nt: TGTGCCAGCAGTCGAGGGGGAGTATCCTACAATGAGCAGTTCTTC
j_call: TRBJ1-3; clone_size: NA; v_call: TRBV7-9; d_call: NA; cdr3_aa: CASLPPGSSGNAIYF; cdr3_nt: TGTGCCAGCCTCCCTCCTGGCTCCTCTGGAAACGCCATATATTTT
j_call: TRBJ1-5; clone_size: many; v_call: TRBV4-2; d_call: NA; cdr3_aa: CASSQDPGIRSNQPQHF; cdr3_nt: TGTGCCAGCAGCCAAGATCCTGGGATCCGGAGCAATCAGCCCCAGCATTTT
j_call: TRBJ2-1; clone_size: few; v_call: TRBV3-1; d_call: NA; cdr3_aa: CASSHSSYNEQFF; cdr3_nt: TGTGCCAGCAGCCATAGCTCCTACAATGAGCAGTTCTTC
j_call: TRBJ2-1; clone_size: many; v_call: TRBV7-3; d_call: NA; cdr3_aa: CASSLEQGPYNEQFF; cdr3_nt: TGTGCCAGCAGCTTGGAACAGGGCCCGTACAATGAGCAGTTCTTC
j_call: TRBJ2-7; clone_size: many; v_call: TRBV20-1; d_call: NA; cdr3_aa: CSAPWTADEQYF; cdr3_nt: TGCAGTGCTCCCTGGACAGCGGACGAGCAGTACTTC
j_call: TRBJ1-4; clone_size: many; v_call: TRBV2; d_call: TRBD1; cdr3_aa: CASSALGTANEKLFF; cdr3_nt: TGTGCCAGCAGTGCCCTCGGGACAGCAAATGAAAAACTGTTTTTT
j_call: TRBJ2-1; clone_size: many; v_call: TRBV7-9; d_call: NA; cdr3_aa: CASSSTGTTTRRSSYNEQFF; cdr3_nt: TGTGCCAGCAGCTCGACGGGGACCACTACTCGCCGGAGCTCCTACAATGAGCAGTTCTTC
j_call: TRBJ2-7; clone_size: many; v_call: TRBV11-1; d_call: NA; cdr3_aa: CASSTNYEQYF; cdr3_nt: TGTGCCAGCAGCACCAACTACGAGCAGTACTTC
j_call: TRBJ2-1; clone_size: few; v_call: TRBV28; d_call: NA; cdr3_aa: CASKPGTPGDYNEQFF; cdr3_nt: TGTGCCAGCAAACCCGGGACTCCAGGAGACTACAATGAGCAGTTCTTC
j_call: TRBJ2-3; clone_size: few; v_call: TRBV19; d_call: TRBD2; cdr3_aa: CASSIAGGPTDTQYF; cdr3_nt: TGTGCCAGTAGTATAGCGGGAGGCCCCACAGATACGCAGTATTTT
j_call: TRBJ1-3; clone_size: many; v_call: TRBV15; d_call: NA; cdr3_aa: CATSSGISGNTIYF; cdr3_nt: TGTGCCACCAGCAGTGGAATTTCTGGAAACACCATATATTTT
j_call: TRBJ2-1; clone_size: many; v_call: TRBV11-2; d_call: TRBD2; cdr3_aa: CASSPSLAGGSGSYNEQFF; cdr3_nt: TGTGCCAGCAGCCCATCCTTAGCGGGAGGCTCCGGCTCCTACAATGAGCAGTTCTTC
j_call: TRBJ2-7; clone_size: many; v_call: TRBV4-2; d_call: NA; cdr3_aa: CASSQDAPLSYEQYF; cdr3_nt: TGTGCCAGCAGCCAAGATGCGCCTCTGTCCTACGAGCAGTACTTC
j_call: TRBJ2-5; clone_size: few; v_call: TRBV5-4; d_call: TRBD1; cdr3_aa: CASRAGTGGSETQYF; cdr3_nt: TGTGCCAGCAGGGCCGGGACAGGGGGGAGTGAGACCCAGTACTTC
j_call: TRBJ2-7; clone_size: many; v_call: TRBV3-1; d_call: NA; cdr3_aa: CASSQDRAGVNEQYF; cdr3_nt: TGTGCCAGCAGCCAAGACAGGGCAGGAGTCAACGAGCAGTACTTC
j_call: TRBJ2-7; clone_size: many; v_call: TRBV5-4; d_call: NA; cdr3_aa: CASSPLAGKTYEQYF; cdr3_nt: TGTGCCAGCAGCCCCTTGGCGGGGAAGACCTACGAGCAGTACTTC
j_call: TRBJ2-1; clone_size: many; v_call: TRBV10-2; d_call: TRBD2; cdr3_aa: CASSEGTSGRSSYNEQFF; cdr3_nt: TGCGCCAGCAGTGAAGGGACTAGCGGGAGGTCCTCCTACAATGAGCAGTTCTTC
j_call: TRBJ1-2; clone_size: many; v_call: TRBV20-1; d_call: NA; cdr3_aa: CTAGGDYGYGYTF; cdr3_nt: TGCACCGCGGGCGGGGATTACGGCTATGGCTACACCTTC
j_call: TRBJ1-2; clone_size: many; v_call: TRBV5-4; d_call: TRBD1; cdr3_aa: CASSPDRGSGYTF; cdr3_nt: TGTGCCAGCAGCCCAGACAGGGGTTCTGGCTACACCTTC
j_call: TRBJ1-6; clone_size: many; v_call: TRBV5-1; d_call: NA; cdr3_aa: CASSPSGTIGSPLHF; cdr3_nt: TGCGCCAGTTCACCATCCGGGACGATCGGATCACCCCTCCACTTT
j_call: TRBJ2-1; clone_size: many; v_call: TRBV20-1; d_call: NA; cdr3_aa: CSITSGGAKYNEQFF; cdr3_nt: TGCAGCATTACCTCGGGCGGGGCCAAGTACAATGAGCAGTTCTTC
j_call: TRBJ1-5; clone_size: NA; v_call: TRBV9; d_call: NA; cdr3_aa: CASSVLGGGRGSNQPQHF; cdr3_nt: TGTGCCAGCAGCGTCCTCGGGGGGGGGAGGGGTAGCAATCAGCCCCAGCATTTT
j_call: TRBJ2-5; clone_size: many; v_call: TRBV6-1; d_call: TRBD2; cdr3_aa: CASSPHLSGDLQETQYF; cdr3_nt: TGTGCCAGCAGTCCTCATCTTAGCGGGGATCTTCAAGAGACCCAGTACTTC
j_call: TRBJ2-1; clone_size: many; v_call: TRBV30; d_call: TRBD2; cdr3_aa: CAWSSGGANEQFF; cdr3_nt: TGTGCCTGGAGCTCCGGGGGGGCCAATGAGCAGTTCTTC
j_call: TRBJ2-7; clone_size: many; v_call: TRBV20-1; d_call: TRBD2; cdr3_aa: CSAKVSSGRVQYF; cdr3_nt: TGCAGTGCTAAGGTTTCTAGCGGGAGGGTGCAGTACTTC
j_call: TRBJ2-2; clone_size: many; v_call: TRBV20-1; d_call: TRBD2; cdr3_aa: CSARISGRRTGELFF; cdr3_nt: TGCAGTGCTCGTATTAGCGGGAGACGGACCGGGGAGCTGTTTTTT
j_call: TRBJ1-6; clone_size: many; v_call: TRBV28; d_call: TRBD1; cdr3_aa: CASSLSTTGDPNSPLHF; cdr3_nt: TGTGCCAGCAGTCTCTCCACTACAGGGGACCCTAATTCACCCCTCCACTTT
j_call: TRBJ2-2; clone_size: many; v_call: TRBV5-1; d_call: TRBD1; cdr3_aa: CASSLEGRGYTGELFF; cdr3_nt: TGCGCCAGCAGCTTGGAGGGCAGGGGGTACACCGGGGAGCTGTTTTTT
j_call: TRBJ2-7; clone_size: many; v_call: TRBV7-9; d_call: TRBD2; cdr3_aa: CASSPLAGGPEQYF; cdr3_nt: TGTGCCAGCAGTCCACTAGCGGGAGGTCCCGAGCAGTACTTC
j_call: TRBJ1-5; clone_size: many; v_call: TRBV18; d_call: NA; cdr3_aa: CASSPRAGISNQPQHF; cdr3_nt: TGTGCCAGCTCACCACGAGCAGGGATTAGCAATCAGCCCCAGCATTTT
j_call: TRBJ2-7; clone_size: NA; v_call: TRBV28; d_call: TRBD2; cdr3_aa: CASNLAGYEQYF; cdr3_nt: TGTGCCAGCAATCTAGCGGGGTACGAGCAGTACTTC
j_call: TRBJ2-5; clone_size: many; v_call: TRBV30; d_call: TRBD1; cdr3_aa: CAWSVGQGETQYF; cdr3_nt: TGTGCCTGGAGTGTGGGACAGGGAGAGACCCAGTACTTC
j_call: TRBJ2-5; clone_size: many; v_call: TRBV12-3/TRBV12-4; d_call: NA; cdr3_aa: CASSPFQGQETQYF; cdr3_nt: TGTGCCAGCAGTCCCTTCCAGGGCCAAGAGACCCAGTACTTC
j_call: TRBJ2-7; clone_size: many; v_call: TRBV18; d_call: NA; cdr3_aa: CASSPSNEQYF; cdr3_nt: TGTGCCAGCTCACCATCGAACGAGCAGTACTTC
j_call: TRBJ1-4; clone_size: many; v_call: TRBV20-1; d_call: NA; cdr3_aa: CSARGGNEKLFF; cdr3_nt: TGCAGTGCTAGGGGAGGGAATGAAAAACTGTTTTTT
j_call: TRBJ1-5; clone_size: NA; v_call: TRBV28; d_call: NA; cdr3_aa: CASQGRVQPQHF; cdr3_nt: TGTGCCAGTCAGGGCAGGGTTCAGCCCCAGCATTTT